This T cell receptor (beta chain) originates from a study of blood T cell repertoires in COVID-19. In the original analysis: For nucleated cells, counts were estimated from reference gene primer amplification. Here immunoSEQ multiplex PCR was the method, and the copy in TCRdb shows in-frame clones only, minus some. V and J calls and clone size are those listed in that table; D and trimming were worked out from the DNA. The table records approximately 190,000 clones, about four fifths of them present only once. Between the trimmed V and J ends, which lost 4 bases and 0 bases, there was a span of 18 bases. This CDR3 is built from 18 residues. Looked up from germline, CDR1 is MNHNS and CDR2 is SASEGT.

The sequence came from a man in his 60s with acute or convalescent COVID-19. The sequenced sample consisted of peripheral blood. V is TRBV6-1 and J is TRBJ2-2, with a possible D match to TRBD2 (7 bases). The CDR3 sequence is CASSVGGGGTTNTGELFF. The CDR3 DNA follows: TGTGCCAGCAGTGTAGGGGGTGGCGGGACTACGAACACCGGGGAGCTGTTTTTT.